The 14 T cell receptor beta chains listed next were all sequenced from one sample in a study of blood T cell repertoires in COVID-19. Sequenced by immunoSEQ multiplex PCR; TCRdb stores in-frame clones only, minus some. The table records 300,000 or so clones, more than 80% of them present only once. Source material: peripheral blood. These receptors originate from a woman aged 40-49 years with acute or convalescent COVID-19.

This clone was detected once. The V and J genes are TRBV27 and TRBJ2-1; 11 nucleotides line up with TRBD2. CDR1 MNHEY and CDR2 SMNVEV come from the germline V gene (reference sequence). The V segment lost 1 base and the J segment 7 bases; nucleotides outside the gene matches: 9. The CDR3 runs 17 residues. The CDR3 DNA is TGTGCCAGCAGTTTATGGGGATTAGCGGGGGGGGTGAATGAGCAGTTCTTC. The encoded protein is CASSLWGLAGGVNEQFF.

The chain recombines TRBV27 with TRBJ2-1; 7 bases line up with TRBD2. Germline-derived CDR1 and CDR2 are MNHEY and SMNVEV (reference sequence). This CDR3 has 14 amino acids. The V segment lost 3 bases and the J segment 5 bases; nucleotides outside the gene matches: 4. CDR3 loop: CASSFWGLHNEQFF. CDR3 coding DNA: TGTGCCAGCAGTTTTTGGGGACTACACAATGAGCAGTTCTTC.

This chain uses TRBV10-3 with TRBJ1-1, with 8 bases aligning to TRBD1. After removal of 2 bases from V and 4 bases from J, the junction contained 6 bases not matched to a gene. The CDR3 runs 15 residues. Germline lookup yields CDR1 ENHRY and CDR2 SYGVKD. CDR3 protein: CAISEGRGLATEAFF. For the CDR3, the DNA is TGTGCCATCAGTGAGGGCAGGGGGCTGGCCACTGAAGCTTTCTTT.

The gene calls are TRBV4-1 and TRBJ1-5; tentatively, D is TRBD1 (5 bases). The germline CDR1 and CDR2 sequences are MGHRA and YSYEKL. The V end was cut by 4 bases, the J end by 5 bases, with 9 bases between. The CDR3 is made up of 13 amino acids. CDR3 DNA sequence: TGCGCCAGCAGCCGCCAAGGGGATCAGCCCCAGCATTTT. Its translation: CASSRQGDQPQHF.

The chain is built from TRBV2 and TRBJ1-1; D call uncertain. Germline values: CDR1 SNHLY, CDR2 FYNNEI. CDR3 size: 14 residues. Trimming left V 3 bases short and J 3 bases short, with 11 bases between. The CDR3 bases are TGTGCCAGCAGTGATAAGGTAGCCGACACTGAAGCTTTCTTT. Translating gives CASSDKVADTEAFF.

The V gene is TRBV24-1, the J gene TRBJ1-2, with TRBD1 identical over 8 bases. The CDR3 has 11 residues. V trimming: 11 bases; J trimming: 6 bases; junction bases outside the gene matches: 4. CDR1 KGHDR and CDR2 SFDVKD come from the germline V gene. This CDR3 is CAIGQGNGYTF. The CDR3 nucleotides read TGTGCCATCGGACAGGGAAATGGCTACACCTTC.

The rearrangement uses TRBV19 and TRBJ2-3; the D gene is possibly TRBD1 (6 bases). The length of the CDR3 is 16 residues. Germline V gene sequence: CDR1 LNHDA, CDR2 SQIVND (reference sequence). Deletions cut 4 bases from V and 3 bases from J, with 17 bases between. In DNA, the CDR3 is TGTGCCAGTAGTACCAGCTCAGGGGCGCGAACAGATACGCAGTATTTT. This encodes CASSTSSGARTDTQYF.

The chain recombines TRBV28 with TRBJ1-2, with D tentatively TRBD1 (5 bases). CDR3 size: 16 residues. Germline CDR1 MDHEN, CDR2 SYDVKM. V was cut by 2 bases and J by 1 base, with 14 bases left in between. CDR3 sequence: CASSLADETVNYGYTF. DNA of the CDR3: TGTGCCAGCAGTTTAGCCGACGAGACAGTTAACTATGGCTACACCTTC.

The gene calls are TRBV2 and TRBJ2-3; D uncertain. With 5 bases removed from V and 5 bases from J, the gap between germline ends came to 11 bases. This CDR3 has 13 residues. Germline assignment: CDR1 SNHLY and CDR2 FYNNEI. Written as DNA, the CDR3 is TGTGCCAGCAGTAACCTATATCAAGATACGCAGTATTTT. As protein: CASSNLYQDTQYF. The whole variable domain, remainder taken from reference TRBV2 and TRBJ2-3, is EPEVTQTPSHQVTQMGQEVILRCVPISNHLYFYWYRQILGQKVEFLVSFYNNEISEKSEIFDDQFSVERPDGSNFTLKIRSTKLEDSAMYFCASSNLYQDTQYFGPGTRLTVL.

The chain carries TRBV19 and TRBJ1-3; maybe TRBD1 (5 bases). Deletions cut 11 bases from V and 5 bases from J, with 13 bases between. The CDR3 contains 12 residues. Per germline, CDR1 LNHDA and CDR2 SQIVND (reference sequence). The CDR3 region is CALWTDRNTIYF. CDR3 in DNA: TGTGCCTTATGGACGGACAGAAACACCATATATTTT.

The table lists this clone with a few counts. The CDR3 DNA follows: TGCGCCAGCAGCTTGGCGACGGGAAGGAGCTACGAGCAGTACGTC. This codes for CASSLATGRSYEQYV. The chain links TRBV5-1 to TRBJ2-7; D is perhaps TRBD2 (5 bases). Trimming pared 0 bases from V and 3 bases from J, leaving 13 bases between. Germline V gene lookup returns CDR1 SGHRS and CDR2 YFSETQ. The CDR3 runs to 15 residues.

This rearrangement joins TRBV10-3 to TRBJ2-2; maybe TRBD1 (6 bases). Germline V gene data show CDR1 as ENHRY and CDR2 as SYGVKD. With 7 bases removed from V and 1 base from J, the gap between germline ends came to 10 bases. CDR3 length: 14 amino acids. Here the CDR3 reads CAINRVENTGELFF. The CDR3 region has the DNA TGTGCCATCAACAGGGTGGAGAACACCGGGGAGCTGTTTTTT.

The gene calls are TRBV6-6 and TRBJ1-4; 7 bases fit TRBD1. This CDR3 is built from 14 residues. Germline values: CDR1 MNHNY, CDR2 SVGAGI (reference sequence). With V trimmed by 5 bases and J by 13 bases, 13 bases remained unmatched. CDR3 coding DNA: TGTGCCAGCAGTGCTATGGACAGGCGTGTGGTACTGTTTTTT. Translated, it gives CASSAMDRRVVLFF.

V usage is TRBV19 and J usage is TRBJ2-1; 11 bases are shared with TRBD2. Losses at the gene ends were 7 bases for V and 6 bases for J; bases not matched to a gene: 5. Germline V gives CDR1 LNHDA, CDR2 SQIVND (reference sequence). CDR3 length: 14 amino acids. CDR3 nucleotides: TGTGCCAGTACCATTAGCGGGGGGGCCAATGAGCAGTTCTTC. Translated, it gives CASTISGGANEQFF. The full variable domain, rest sourced from reference TRBV19 and TRBJ2-1, is DGGITQSPKYLFRKEGQNVTLSCEQNLNHDAMYWYRQDPGQGLRLIYYSQIVNDFQKGDIAEGYSVSREKKESFPLTVTSAQKNPTAFYLCASTISGGANEQFFGPGTRLTVL.